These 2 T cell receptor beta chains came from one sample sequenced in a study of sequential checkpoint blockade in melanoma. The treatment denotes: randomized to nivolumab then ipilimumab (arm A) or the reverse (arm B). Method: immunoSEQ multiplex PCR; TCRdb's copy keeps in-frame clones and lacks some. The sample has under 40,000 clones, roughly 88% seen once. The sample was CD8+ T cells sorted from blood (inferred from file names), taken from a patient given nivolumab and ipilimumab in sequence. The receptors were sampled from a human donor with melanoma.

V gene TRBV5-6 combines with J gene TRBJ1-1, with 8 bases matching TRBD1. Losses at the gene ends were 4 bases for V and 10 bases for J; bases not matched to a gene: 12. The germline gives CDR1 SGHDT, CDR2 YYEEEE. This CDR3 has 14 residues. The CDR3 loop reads CASSRATTGAGAFF. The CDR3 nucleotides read TGTGCCAGCAGCAGAGCAACGACAGGGGCTGGAGCTTTCTTT.

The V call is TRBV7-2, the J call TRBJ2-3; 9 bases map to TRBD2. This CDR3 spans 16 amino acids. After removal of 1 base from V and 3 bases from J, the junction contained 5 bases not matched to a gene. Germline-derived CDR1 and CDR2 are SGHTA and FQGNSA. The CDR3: CASSLETSGWTDTQYF. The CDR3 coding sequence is TGTGCCAGCAGCTTAGAGACTAGCGGTTGGACAGATACGCAGTATTTT.